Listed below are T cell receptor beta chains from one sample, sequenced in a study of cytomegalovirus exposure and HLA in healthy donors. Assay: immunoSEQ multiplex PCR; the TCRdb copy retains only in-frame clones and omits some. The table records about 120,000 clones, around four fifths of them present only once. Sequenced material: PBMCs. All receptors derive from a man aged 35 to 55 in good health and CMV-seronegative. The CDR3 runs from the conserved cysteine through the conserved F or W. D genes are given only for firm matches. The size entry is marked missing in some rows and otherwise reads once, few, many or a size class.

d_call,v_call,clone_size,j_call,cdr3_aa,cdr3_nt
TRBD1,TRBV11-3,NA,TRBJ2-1,CASSSSGTGGGNSYNEQFF,TGTGCCAGCAGCTCCTCCGGGACAGGGGGGGGAAACTCCTACAATGAGCAGTTCTTC
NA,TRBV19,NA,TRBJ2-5,CASRGSWATQYF,TGTGCCAGTAGGGGGAGCTGGGCGACCCAGTACTTC
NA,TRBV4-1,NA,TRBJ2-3,CASSLRDSSTDTQYF,TGCGCCAGCAGTCTCCGGGACTCTTCCACAGATACGCAGTATTTT
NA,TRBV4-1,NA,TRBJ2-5,CASSQSPGQLQETQYF,TGCGCCAGCAGCCAATCCCCAGGGCAGCTTCAAGAGACCCAGTACTTC
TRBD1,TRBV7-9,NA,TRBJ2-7,CASRPRQGDIYEQYF,TGTGCCAGCAGACCCAGACAGGGGGATATCTACGAGCAGTACTTC
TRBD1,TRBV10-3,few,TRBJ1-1,CAISGRQGAVEAFF,TGTGCCATCAGTGGTCGACAGGGGGCTGTTGAAGCTTTCTTT
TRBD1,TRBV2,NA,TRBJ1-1,CASRGTVNTEAFF,TGTGCCAGCAGGGGGACAGTGAACACTGAAGCTTTCTTT
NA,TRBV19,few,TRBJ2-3,CASSIFIDTQYF,TGTGCCAGTAGTATATTTATAGATACGCAGTATTTT
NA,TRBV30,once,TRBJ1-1,CAWSVGGTGTEAFF,TGTGCCTGGAGTGTAGGAGGGACGGGCACTGAAGCTTTCTTT
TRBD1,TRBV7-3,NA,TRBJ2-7,CASSPGQENYEQYF,TGTGCCAGCAGCCCGGGACAGGAGAACTACGAGCAGTACTTC
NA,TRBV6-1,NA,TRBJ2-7,CASSERLQEQQYF,TGTGCCAGCAGTGAAAGGTTACAGGAACAGCAGTACTTC
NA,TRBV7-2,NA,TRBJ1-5,CASSLDRAQPQHF,TGTGCCAGCAGCTTAGACAGGGCCCAGCCCCAGCATTTT
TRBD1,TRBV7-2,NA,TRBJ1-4,CASSLAAGGSWELFF,TGTGCCAGCAGCTTAGCCGCAGGGGGGAGTTGGGAACTGTTTTTT
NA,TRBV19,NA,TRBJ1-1,CASSSGLKNTEAFF,TGTGCCAGTAGTTCAGGGCTTAAGAACACTGAAGCTTTCTTT
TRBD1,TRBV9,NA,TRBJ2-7,CASSAQITGTGNSEQYF,TGTGCCAGCAGCGCGCAGATCACCGGGACAGGGAACTCCGAGCAGTACTTC
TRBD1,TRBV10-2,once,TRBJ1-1,CASSELQGDTEAFF,TGCGCCAGCAGTGAGCTACAGGGGGACACTGAAGCTTTCTTT
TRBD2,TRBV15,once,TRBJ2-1,CATSRASGGYNEQFF,TGTGCCACCAGCAGAGCTAGCGGGGGATACAATGAGCAGTTCTTC
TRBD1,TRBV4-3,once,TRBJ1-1,CASSPRGTADTATEAFF,TGCGCCAGCAGCCCACGCGGGACAGCCGATACCGCCACTGAAGCTTTCTTT
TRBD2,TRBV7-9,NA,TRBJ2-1,CASRGGLAGENEQFF,TGTGCCAGCAGGGGCGGACTAGCGGGAGAGAATGAGCAGTTCTTC
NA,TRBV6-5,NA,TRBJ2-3,CASSYSGLGMGDTQYF,TGTGCCAGCAGTTACTCCGGACTGGGGATGGGAGATACGCAGTATTTT
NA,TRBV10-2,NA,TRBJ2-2,CASGGQNTGELFF,TGCGCCAGCGGGGGACAGAACACCGGGGAGCTGTTTTTT
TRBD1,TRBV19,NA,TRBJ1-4,CASMKGQEVKKLFF,TGTGCCAGTATGAAGGGACAGGAGGTTAAAAAACTGTTTTTT
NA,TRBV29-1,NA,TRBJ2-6,CSVDPSGANVLTF,TGCAGCGTTGATCCGTCTGGGGCCAACGTCCTGACTTTC
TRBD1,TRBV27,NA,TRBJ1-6,CASSPTGVGNSPLHF,TGTGCCAGCAGCCCCACAGGGGTCGGAAATTCACCCCTCCACTTT
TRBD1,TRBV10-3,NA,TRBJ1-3,CAISDPLRLGTGPGRVGNTIYF,TGTGCCATCAGTGATCCGCTGCGGCTAGGGACAGGGCCCGGTCGGGTTGGAAACACCATATATTTT
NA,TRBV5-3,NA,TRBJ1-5,CARSLVFGGNQPQHF,TGTGCCAGAAGCTTGGTATTTGGCGGGAATCAGCCCCAGCATTTT
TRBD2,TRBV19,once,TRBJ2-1,CASTLAGGISYNEQFF,TGTGCCAGTACCCTAGCGGGAGGCATCTCCTACAATGAGCAGTTCTTC
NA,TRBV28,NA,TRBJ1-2,CASSLFVSLAGAYGYTF,TGTGCCAGCAGTTTATTTGTCTCTTTGGCAGGGGCATATGGCTACACCTTC
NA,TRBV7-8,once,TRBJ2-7,CASSLPQGVVSEQYF,TGTGCCAGCAGCTTACCACAGGGTGTCGTCTCCGAGCAGTACTTC
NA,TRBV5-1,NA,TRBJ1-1,CASSLDAGAPVLTAFF,TGCGCCAGCAGCTTGGACGCGGGGGCGCCGGTTTTGACAGCTTTCTTT
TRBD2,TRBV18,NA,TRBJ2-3,CASSRSGGDEDTQYF,TGTGCCAGCTCACGCTCGGGGGGAGACGAAGATACGCAGTATTTT
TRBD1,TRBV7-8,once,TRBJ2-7,CASSPGTVDYEQYF,TGTGCCAGCAGCCCCGGGACAGTCGACTACGAGCAGTACTTC
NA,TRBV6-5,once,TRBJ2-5,CASLSLSRGETQYF,TGTGCCAGCCTATCCTTATCGAGGGGGGAGACCCAGTACTTC
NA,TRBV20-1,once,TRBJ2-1,CGGRSYNEQFF,TGCGGGGGCCGGTCCTACAATGAGCAGTTCTTC
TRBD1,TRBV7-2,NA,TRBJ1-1,CASSSDRGTEAFF,TGTGCCAGCAGTTCGGACAGGGGAACTGAAGCTTTCTTT
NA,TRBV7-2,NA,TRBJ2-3,CASSSSRLSTQYF,TGTGCCAGCAGCTCTAGTCGACTTTCGACGCAGTATTTT
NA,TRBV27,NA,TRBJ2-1,CASSLSPQHRASSYNEQFF,TGTGCCAGCAGTTTATCGCCCCAACACCGAGCTAGCTCCTACAATGAGCAGTTCTTC
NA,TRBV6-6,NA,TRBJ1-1,CASRQTVTEAFF,TGTGCCAGCAGGCAGACAGTTACTGAAGCTTTCTTT
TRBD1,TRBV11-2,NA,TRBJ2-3,CASSFDGTGDTDTQYF,TGTGCCAGCAGCTTTGATGGGACAGGGGACACAGATACGCAGTATTTT
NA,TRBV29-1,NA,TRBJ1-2,CSTNTRAGGVSYGYTF,TGCAGCACAAACACGAGGGCCGGGGGAGTCAGCTATGGCTACACCTTC
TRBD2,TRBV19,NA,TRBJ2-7,CASSIASGGPYEQYF,TGTGCCAGTAGTATAGCTAGCGGGGGACCCTACGAGCAGTACTTC
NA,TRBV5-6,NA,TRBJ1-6,CASSLAGSSYNSPLHF,TGTGCCAGCAGCTTGGCTGGGAGCTCCTATAATTCACCCCTCCACTTT
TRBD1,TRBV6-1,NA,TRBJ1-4,CASSVSGQGSGKLFF,TGTGCCAGCAGTGTTTCCGGACAGGGTTCAGGAAAACTGTTTTTT
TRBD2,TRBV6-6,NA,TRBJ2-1,CASSYPTTSDNEQFF,TGTGCCAGCAGTTACCCAACGACTAGCGACAATGAGCAGTTCTTC
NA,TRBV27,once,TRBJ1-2,CASSHRTVQGGYTF,TGTGCCAGCAGCCATAGGACAGTTCAGGGCGGCTACACCTTC
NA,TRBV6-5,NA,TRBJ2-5,CASSLDWPGESQYF,TGTGCCAGCAGTTTAGACTGGCCGGGGGAGTCCCAGTACTTC
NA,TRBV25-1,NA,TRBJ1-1,CATQRAGTSEAFF,TGTGCCACCCAACGGGCAGGGACTTCGGAAGCTTTCTTT
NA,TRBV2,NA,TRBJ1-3,CASSGLTDGNTIYF,TGTGCCAGCAGTGGACTTACGGATGGAAACACCATATATTTT
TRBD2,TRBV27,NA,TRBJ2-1,CASGDLRGAWNEQFF,TGTGCCAGCGGGGATCTGCGGGGGGCGTGGAATGAGCAGTTCTTC
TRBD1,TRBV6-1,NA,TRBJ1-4,CASRQDRGVDVKLFF,TGTGCCAGCAGACAGGACAGGGGAGTCGACGTAAAACTGTTTTTT
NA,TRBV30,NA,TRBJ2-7,CAWSPPWADYYEQYF,TGTGCCTGGAGTCCCCCATGGGCCGACTACTACGAGCAGTACTTC
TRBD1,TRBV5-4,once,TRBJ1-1,CASSLQGVNTEAFF,TGTGCCAGCAGCTTACAGGGGGTGAACACTGAAGCTTTCTTT
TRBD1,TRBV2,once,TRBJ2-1,CASSDRTGIDEQFF,TGTGCCAGCAGTGACCGGACAGGGATCGATGAGCAGTTCTTC
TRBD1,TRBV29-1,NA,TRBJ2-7,CSVEQGAGEQYF,TGCAGCGTTGAACAGGGGGCGGGCGAGCAGTACTTC
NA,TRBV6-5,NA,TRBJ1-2,CASSLEGVWDYTF,TGTGCCAGCAGCCTAGAAGGGGTATGGGACTACACCTTC
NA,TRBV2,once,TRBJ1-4,CASRRGVTNEKLFF,TGTGCCAGCAGGCGCGGGGTGACTAATGAAAAACTGTTTTTT
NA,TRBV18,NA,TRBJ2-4,CASSPPVTKNIQYF,TGTGCCAGCTCACCACCTGTAACCAAAAACATTCAGTACTTC